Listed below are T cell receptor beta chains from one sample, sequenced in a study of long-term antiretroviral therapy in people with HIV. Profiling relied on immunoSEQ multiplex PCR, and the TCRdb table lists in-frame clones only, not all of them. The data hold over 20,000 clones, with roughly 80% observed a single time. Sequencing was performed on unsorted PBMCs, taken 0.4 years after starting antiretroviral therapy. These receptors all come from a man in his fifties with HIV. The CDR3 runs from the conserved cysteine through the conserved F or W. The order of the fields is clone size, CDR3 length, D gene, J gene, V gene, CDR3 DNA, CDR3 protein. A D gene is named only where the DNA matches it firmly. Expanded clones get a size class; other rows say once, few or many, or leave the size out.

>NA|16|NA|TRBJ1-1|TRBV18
TGTGCCAGCTCACCGGGAGTATTTAGCGTTAACACTGAAGCTTTCTTT
CASSPGVFSVNTEAFF
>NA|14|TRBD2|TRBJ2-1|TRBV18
TGTGCCAGCTCTAGCGGGGGGGCCCGGAATGAGCAGTTCTTC
CASSSGGARNEQFF
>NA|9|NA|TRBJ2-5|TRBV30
TGTGCCGGGCAAGAGACCCAGTACTTC
CAGQETQYF
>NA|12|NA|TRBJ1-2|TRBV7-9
TGTGCCAGCAGCCAGAGGGGCGATGGCTACACCTTC
CASSQRGDGYTF
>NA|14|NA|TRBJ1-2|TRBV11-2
TGTGCCAGCAGCTTAATAACAGATAACTATGGCTACACCTTC
CASSLITDNYGYTF
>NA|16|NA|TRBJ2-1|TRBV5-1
TGCGCCAGCAGCTTCTCCACCAGGGCCCAAAGGTATGAGCAGTTCTTC
CASSFSTRAQRYEQFF
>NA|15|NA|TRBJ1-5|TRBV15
TGTGCCACCAGCAGAGACAGTTTGGGGAATCAGCCCCAGCATTTT
CATSRDSLGNQPQHF
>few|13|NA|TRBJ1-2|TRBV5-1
TGCGCCAGCAGCTTGGATCCACTCGGTGGCTACACCTTC
CASSLDPLGGYTF
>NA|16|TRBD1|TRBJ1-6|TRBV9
TGTGCCAGCAGCGCCACCATGACAGGGAAGGGTTCACCCCTCCACTTT
CASSATMTGKGSPLHF
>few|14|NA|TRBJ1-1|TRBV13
TGTGCCAGCAGCCAAATTAACCAGAACACTGAAGCTTTCTTT
CASSQINQNTEAFF
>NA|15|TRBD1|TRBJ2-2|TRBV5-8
TGTGCCAGCAGCTTTCCGGGACAGTTGGCCGGGGAGCTGTTTTTT
CASSFPGQLAGELFF
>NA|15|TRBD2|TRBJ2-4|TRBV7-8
TGTGCCAGCAGCCCCCTTAGCGGGGGGGCGAACATTCAGTACTTC
CASSPLSGGANIQYF
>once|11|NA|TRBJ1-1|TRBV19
TGTGCCAGTAGTATTGGAGGTGAAGCTTTCTTT
CASSIGGEAFF
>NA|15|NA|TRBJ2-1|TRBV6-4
TGTGCCAGCAGTGCGGGGGTTGGGACCTACAATGAGCAGTTCTTC
CASSAGVGTYNEQFF
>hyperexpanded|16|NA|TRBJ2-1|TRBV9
TGTGCCAGCAGCGTAGAAGGTGTGGGGGCGTTCAATGAGCAGTTCTTC
CASSVEGVGAFNEQFF
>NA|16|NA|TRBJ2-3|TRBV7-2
TGTGCCAGCAGCTTAGGGAACGGCCCGACCACAGATACGCAGTATTTT
CASSLGNGPTTDTQYF
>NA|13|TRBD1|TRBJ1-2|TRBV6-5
TGTGCCAGCAGTCAGGACAGGGACGGCGGCTACACCTTC
CASSQDRDGGYTF
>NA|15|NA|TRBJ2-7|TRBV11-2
TGTGCCAGCAGCTCCCCAAATAGGGACTCTGGTGGGCAGTACTTC
CASSSPNRDSGGQYF
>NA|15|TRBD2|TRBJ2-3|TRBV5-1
TGCGCCAGCAGCTGGACTAGCGTCCGCACAGATACGCAGTATTTT
CASSWTSVRTDTQYF